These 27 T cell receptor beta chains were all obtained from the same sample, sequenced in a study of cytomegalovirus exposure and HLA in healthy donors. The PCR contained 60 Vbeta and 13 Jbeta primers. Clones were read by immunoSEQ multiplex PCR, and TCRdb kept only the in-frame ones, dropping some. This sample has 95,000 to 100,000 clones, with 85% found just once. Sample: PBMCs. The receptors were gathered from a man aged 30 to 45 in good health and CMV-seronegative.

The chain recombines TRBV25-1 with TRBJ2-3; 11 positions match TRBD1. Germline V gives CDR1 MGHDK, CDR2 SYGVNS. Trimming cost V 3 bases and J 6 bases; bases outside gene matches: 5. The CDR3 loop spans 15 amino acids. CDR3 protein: CASSDPRTGGDTQYF. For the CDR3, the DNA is TGTGCCAGCAGTGACCCAAGGACAGGGGGCGATACGCAGTATTTT.

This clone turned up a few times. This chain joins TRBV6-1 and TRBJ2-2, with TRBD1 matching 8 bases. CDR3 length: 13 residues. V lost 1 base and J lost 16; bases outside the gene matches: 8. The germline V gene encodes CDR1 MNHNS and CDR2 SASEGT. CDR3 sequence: CASSEVVTGVGFF. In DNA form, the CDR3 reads TGTGCCAGCAGTGAAGTCGTGACAGGGGTTGGGTTTTTT.

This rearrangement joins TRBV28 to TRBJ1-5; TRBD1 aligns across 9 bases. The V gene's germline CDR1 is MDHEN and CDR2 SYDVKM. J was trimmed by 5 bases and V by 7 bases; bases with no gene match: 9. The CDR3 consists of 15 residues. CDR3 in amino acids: CASTQSGTGHQPQHF. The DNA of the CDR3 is TGTGCCAGCACACAGTCCGGGACAGGGCATCAGCCCCAGCATTTT.

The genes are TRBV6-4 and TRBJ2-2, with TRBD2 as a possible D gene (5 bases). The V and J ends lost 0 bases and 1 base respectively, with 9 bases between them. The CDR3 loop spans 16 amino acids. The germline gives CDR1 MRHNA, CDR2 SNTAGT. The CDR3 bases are TGTGCCAGCAGTGACTCGCCAGCGGAGAACACCGGGGAGCTGTTTTTT. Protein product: CASSDSPAENTGELFF.

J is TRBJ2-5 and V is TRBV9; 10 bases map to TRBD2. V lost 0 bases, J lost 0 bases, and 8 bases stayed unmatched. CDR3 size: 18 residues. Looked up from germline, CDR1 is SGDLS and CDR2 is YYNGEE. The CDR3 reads CASSVGGAGGPDQETQYF. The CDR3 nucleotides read TGTGCCAGCAGCGTAGGGGGAGCGGGGGGGCCTGACCAAGAGACCCAGTACTTC.

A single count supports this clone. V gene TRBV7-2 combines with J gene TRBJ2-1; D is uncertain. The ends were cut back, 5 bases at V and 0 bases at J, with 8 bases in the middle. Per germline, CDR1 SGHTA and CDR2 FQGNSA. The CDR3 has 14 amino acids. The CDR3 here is CASSPSGSYNEQFF. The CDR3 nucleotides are TGTGCCAGCAGCCCGTCGGGCTCCTACAATGAGCAGTTCTTC.

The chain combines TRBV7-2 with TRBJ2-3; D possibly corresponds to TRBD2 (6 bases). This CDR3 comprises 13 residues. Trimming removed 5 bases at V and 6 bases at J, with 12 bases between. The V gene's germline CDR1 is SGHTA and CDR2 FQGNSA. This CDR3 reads CASSDRREDTQYF. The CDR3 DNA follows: TGTGCCAGCAGCGACCGCCGGGAGGATACGCAGTATTTT.

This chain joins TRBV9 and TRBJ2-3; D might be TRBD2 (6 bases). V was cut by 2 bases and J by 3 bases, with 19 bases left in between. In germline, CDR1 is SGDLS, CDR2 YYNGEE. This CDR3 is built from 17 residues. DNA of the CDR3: TGTGCCAGCAGCGTGCCCCTGGGGGGACGGGGAACAGATACGCAGTATTTT. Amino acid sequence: CASSVPLGGRGTDTQYF.

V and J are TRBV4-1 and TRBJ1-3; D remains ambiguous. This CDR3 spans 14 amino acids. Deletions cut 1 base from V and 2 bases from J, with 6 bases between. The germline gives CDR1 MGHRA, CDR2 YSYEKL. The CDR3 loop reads CASSQGGTGNTIYF. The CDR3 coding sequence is TGCGCCAGCAGCCAAGGAGGAACTGGAAACACCATATATTTT.

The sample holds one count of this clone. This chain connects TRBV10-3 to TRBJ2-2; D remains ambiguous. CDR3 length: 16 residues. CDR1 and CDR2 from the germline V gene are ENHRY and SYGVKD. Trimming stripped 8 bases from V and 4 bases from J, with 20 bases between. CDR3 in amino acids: CAIHGSARPITGELFF. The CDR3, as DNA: TGTGCCATCCACGGGTCGGCCCGACCTATCACCGGGGAGCTGTTTTTT.

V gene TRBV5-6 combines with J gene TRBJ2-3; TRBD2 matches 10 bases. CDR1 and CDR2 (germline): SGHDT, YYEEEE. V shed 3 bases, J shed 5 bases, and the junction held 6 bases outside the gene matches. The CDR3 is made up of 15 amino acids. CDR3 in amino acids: CASSSPRLAGDTQYF. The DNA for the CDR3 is TGTGCCAGCAGCTCGCCGAGACTAGCGGGAGATACGCAGTATTTT.

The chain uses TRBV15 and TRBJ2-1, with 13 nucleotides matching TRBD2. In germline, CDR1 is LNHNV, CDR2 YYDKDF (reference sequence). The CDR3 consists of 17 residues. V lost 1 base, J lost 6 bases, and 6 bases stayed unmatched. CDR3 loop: CATSRALRTSGSNEQFF. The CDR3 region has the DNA TGTGCCACCAGCAGAGCTCTCCGGACTAGCGGGAGCAATGAGCAGTTCTTC.

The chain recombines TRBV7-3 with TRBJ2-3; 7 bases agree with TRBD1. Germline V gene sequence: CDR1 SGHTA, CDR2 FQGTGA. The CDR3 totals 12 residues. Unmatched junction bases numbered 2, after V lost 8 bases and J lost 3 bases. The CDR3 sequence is CASCRGTDTQYF. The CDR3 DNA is TGTGCCAGCTGCAGGGGGACAGATACGCAGTATTTT.

CDR3 loop: CASNQPQANGYTF. CDR3 DNA: TGTGCCAGTAATCAACCGCAGGCTAATGGCTACACCTTC. V gene TRBV19 combines with J gene TRBJ1-2; D ambiguous. Germline loops: CDR1 LNHDA, CDR2 SQIVND (reference sequence). Trimming took off 7 bases at V and 6 bases at J, with 15 bases between the two ends. The CDR3 totals 13 residues.

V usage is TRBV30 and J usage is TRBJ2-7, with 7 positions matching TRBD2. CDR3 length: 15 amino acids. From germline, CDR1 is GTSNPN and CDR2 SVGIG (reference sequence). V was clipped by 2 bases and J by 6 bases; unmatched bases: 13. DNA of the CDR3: TGTGCCTGGAGTACTTTGGCGGGAGTTGCGCTCGAGCAGTACTTC. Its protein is CAWSTLAGVALEQYF.

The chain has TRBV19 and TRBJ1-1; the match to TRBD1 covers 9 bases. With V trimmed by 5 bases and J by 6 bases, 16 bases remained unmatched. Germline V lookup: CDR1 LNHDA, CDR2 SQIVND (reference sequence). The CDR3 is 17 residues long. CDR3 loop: CASSLAGVGQGLAEAFF. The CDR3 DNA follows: TGTGCCAGTAGTTTGGCGGGGGTAGGACAGGGGCTTGCTGAAGCTTTCTTT. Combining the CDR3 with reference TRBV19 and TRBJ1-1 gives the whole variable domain DGGITQSPKYLFRKEGQNVTLSCEQNLNHDAMYWYRQDPGQGLRLIYYSQIVNDFQKGDIAEGYSVSREKKESFPLTVTSAQKNPTAFYLCASSLAGVGQGLAEAFFGQGTRLTVV.

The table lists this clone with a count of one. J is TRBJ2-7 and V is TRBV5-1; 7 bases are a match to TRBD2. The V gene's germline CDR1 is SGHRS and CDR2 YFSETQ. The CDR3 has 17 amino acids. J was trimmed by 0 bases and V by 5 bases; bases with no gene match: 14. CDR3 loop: CASRVGRGIVSSYEQYF. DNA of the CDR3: TGCGCCAGCAGGGTAGGGAGGGGAATCGTTAGCTCCTACGAGCAGTACTTC.

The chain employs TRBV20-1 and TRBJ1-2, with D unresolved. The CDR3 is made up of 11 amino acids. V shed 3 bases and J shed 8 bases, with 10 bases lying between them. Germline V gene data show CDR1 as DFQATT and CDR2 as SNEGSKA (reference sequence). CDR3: CSASASTGYTF. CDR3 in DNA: TGCAGTGCTAGCGCATCTACCGGCTACACCTTC.

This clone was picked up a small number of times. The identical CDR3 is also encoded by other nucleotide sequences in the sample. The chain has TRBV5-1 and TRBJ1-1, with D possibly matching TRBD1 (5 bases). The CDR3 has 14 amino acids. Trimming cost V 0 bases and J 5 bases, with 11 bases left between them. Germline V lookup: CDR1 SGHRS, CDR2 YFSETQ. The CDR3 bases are TGCGCCAGCAGCTTGGGGCAGGGAGGGACTGAAGCTTTCTTT. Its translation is CASSLGQGGTEAFF. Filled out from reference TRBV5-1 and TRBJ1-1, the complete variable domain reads KAGVTQTPRYLIKTRGQQVTLSCSPISGHRSVSWYQQTPGQGLQFLFEYFSETQRNKGNFPGRFSGRQFSNSRSEMNVSTLELGDSALYLCASSLGQGGTEAFFGQGTRLTVV.

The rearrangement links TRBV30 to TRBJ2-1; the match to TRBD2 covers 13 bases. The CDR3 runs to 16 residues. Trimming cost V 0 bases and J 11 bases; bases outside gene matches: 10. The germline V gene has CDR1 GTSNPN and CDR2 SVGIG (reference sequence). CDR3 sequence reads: CAWSVPSGLAGLQQFF. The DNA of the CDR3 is TGTGCCTGGAGTGTACCCTCGGGACTAGCGGGATTACAGCAGTTCTTC.

The DNA of the CDR3 is TGTGCCAGCAGCCAAGATCCGGGAGGCTTCAGCAATCAGCCCCAGCATTTT. It yields the protein CASSQDPGGFSNQPQHF. V and J are TRBV14 and TRBJ1-5; D remains ambiguous. Germline V gives CDR1 SGHDN, CDR2 FVKESK. The V end was cut by 0 bases, the J end by 1 base, with 13 bases between. This CDR3 is 17 amino acids long.

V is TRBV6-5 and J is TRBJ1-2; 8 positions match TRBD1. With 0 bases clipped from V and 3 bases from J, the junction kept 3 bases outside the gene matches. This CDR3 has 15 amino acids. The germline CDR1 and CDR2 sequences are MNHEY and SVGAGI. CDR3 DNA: TGTGCCAGCAGTTACTCGACAGGGGCTCACTATGGCTACACCTTC. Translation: CASSYSTGAHYGYTF.

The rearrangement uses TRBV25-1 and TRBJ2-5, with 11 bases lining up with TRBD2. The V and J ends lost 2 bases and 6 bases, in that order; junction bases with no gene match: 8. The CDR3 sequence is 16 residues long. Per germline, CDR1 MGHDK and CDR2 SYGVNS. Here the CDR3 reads CASSEGLAGGLKTQYF. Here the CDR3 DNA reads TGTGCCAGCAGTGAAGGTTTAGCGGGGGGGCTGAAGACCCAGTACTTC.

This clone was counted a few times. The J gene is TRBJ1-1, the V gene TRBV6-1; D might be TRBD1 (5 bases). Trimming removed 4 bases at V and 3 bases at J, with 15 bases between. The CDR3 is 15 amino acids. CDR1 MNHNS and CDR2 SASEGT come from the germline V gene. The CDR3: CASSANPDSYTEAFF. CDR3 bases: TGTGCCAGCAGTGCCAACCCCGACAGCTACACTGAAGCTTTCTTT.

This CDR3 reads CASRSGLQGHQPQHF. In DNA form, the CDR3 reads TGTGCCAGTAGGTCCGGCCTTCAGGGCCATCAGCCCCAGCATTTT. This chain uses TRBV19 with TRBJ1-5; D may be TRBD1 (5 bases). Germline assignment: CDR1 LNHDA and CDR2 SQIVND (reference sequence). This CDR3 comprises 15 residues. Trimming took off 6 bases at V and 5 bases at J, with 17 bases between the two ends.

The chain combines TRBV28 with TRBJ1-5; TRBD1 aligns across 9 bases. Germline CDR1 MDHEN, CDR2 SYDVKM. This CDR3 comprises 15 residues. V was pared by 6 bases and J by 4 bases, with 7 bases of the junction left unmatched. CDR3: CASSKQGAGNQPQHF. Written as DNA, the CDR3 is TGTGCCAGCAGCAAACAGGGGGCTGGGAATCAGCCCCAGCATTTT.

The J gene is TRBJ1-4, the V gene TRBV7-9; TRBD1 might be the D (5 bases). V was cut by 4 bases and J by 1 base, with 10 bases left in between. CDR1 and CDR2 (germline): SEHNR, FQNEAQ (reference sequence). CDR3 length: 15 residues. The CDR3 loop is CASSSRQITNEKLFF. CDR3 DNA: TGTGCCAGCAGCTCCCGACAGATAACTAATGAAAAACTGTTTTTT.